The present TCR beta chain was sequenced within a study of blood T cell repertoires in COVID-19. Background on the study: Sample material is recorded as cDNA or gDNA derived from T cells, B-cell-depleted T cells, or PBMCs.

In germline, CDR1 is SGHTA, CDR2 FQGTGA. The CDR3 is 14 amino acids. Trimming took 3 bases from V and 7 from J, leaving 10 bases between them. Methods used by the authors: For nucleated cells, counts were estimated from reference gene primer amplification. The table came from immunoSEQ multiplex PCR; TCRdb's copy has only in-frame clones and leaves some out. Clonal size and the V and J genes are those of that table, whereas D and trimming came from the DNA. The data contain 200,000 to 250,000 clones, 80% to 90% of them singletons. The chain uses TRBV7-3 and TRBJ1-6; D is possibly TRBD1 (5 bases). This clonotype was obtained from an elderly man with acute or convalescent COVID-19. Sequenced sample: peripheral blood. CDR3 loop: CASSLGGSNSPLHF. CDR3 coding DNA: TGTGCCAGCAGCTTGGGGGGATCAAATTCACCCCTCCACTTT. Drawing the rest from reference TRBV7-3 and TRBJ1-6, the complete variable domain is GAGVSQTPSNKVTEKGKYVELRCDPISGHTALYWYRQSLGQGPEFLIYFQGTGAADDSGLPNDRFFAVRPEGSVSTLKIQRTERGDSAVYLCASSLGGSNSPLHFGNGTRLTVT.